This TCR beta chain was found in a study of cytomegalovirus exposure and HLA in healthy donors (TCRdb year 2017). For the wider study: An earlier analysis of 587 of the donors reported roughly 300 Gb of sequence data and roughly 120 million unique TCR beta sequences obtained from around 190 million T cells. About 320 gigabases of sequencing data and 70 million to 100 million unique TCR sequences were included in an early release covering under 650 HLA-typed donors. Of the roughly 400 genotyped donors, 65% to 90% fell in the genetic ancestry cluster associated with self-reported Caucasian donors. The aim of the study was to test whether cataloging public T cell receptors could identify signatures of past pathogen exposure. The study profiled the T cell repertoires of under 700 subjects by immunosequencing and related them to cytomegalovirus serostatus. In addition to the first cohort of around 670 subjects, a separate validation cohort of 120 different subjects was used. The study combined high-throughput TCR immunosequencing, statistical association of individual TCRs with disease status, and machine learning to predict cytomegalovirus infection status. In a later analysis, previously published TCR beta repertoires from about 670 donors were re-analyzed and high-resolution HLA genotyping was added so that TCR occurrence patterns could be studied. The later analysis used no new phenotypic data to find candidate immune exposures, relying instead on TCR beta sequences and their occurrence across donors. An earlier analysis of several hundred of the donors used high-throughput TCR beta sequencing to judge whether each TCR beta V gene segment behaved as functional or pseudogenic. Alongside the repertoire data, information on donor age, sex, ethnicity and CMV serostatus was compiled. In a later genetic analysis, genome-wide SNP genotypes for about three fifths of the 666 donors were used, and that subset was treated as a discovery cohort. All discovery cohort repertoires had been generated using a single sequencing platform. Both class I and class II loci were covered by HLA typing, at four-digit resolution. The number of donors typed differed by locus, with 629-630 for A, B, C, DRB1 and DQB1, around 520 for DQA1, 606 for DPA1, and 400 to 490 for DPB1. Because of strong linkage in the cohort, four to six DR-DQ haplotypes were treated as single units for association and clustering. Among some 410 genotyped donors of the cohort, an average of roughly 240,000 unique TCR beta nucleotide sequences were sequenced per donor, 15% to 20% of them non-productive. Beyond this particular receptor, the publication reports: In a later analysis, the rate of TCR association differed among HLA loci, with DRB1 alleles having the most associated TCRs and HLA-C alleles having the fewest. In a later analysis, some 17,000 TCR beta sequences were associated with specific HLA alleles at a false discovery rate of 0.05. Linkage disequilibrium might explain the correlated functional status among segregating V segments, but an unknown experimental factor could not be ruled out. A few of the identified cytomegalovirus-associated TCR beta chains were confirmed in vitro to be specific for cytomegalovirus antigens. The presence/absence analyses assumed that sequencing depth was roughly uniform across donors, and that assumption may not be true. According to a later analysis, parvovirus B19, influenza, CMV and Epstein-Barr virus appeared linked to several top co-occurrence clusters. Immune exposure information for the cohort was limited to CMV serostatus. A further reported finding was that TCR beta sequences accurately predicted the HLA-A and HLA-B alleles for most subjects in the first cohort. The study listed 150 to 200 TCR beta chains as associated with cytomegalovirus. HLA typing was unavailable for some donors at each locus, so association tests used only the typed subset. According to a later genetic analysis, donors in an Asian-associated ancestry cluster had fewer N-insertions in productive TCRs than the approximately 670-donor mean. An association between a missense DCLRE1C variant and V-gene and J-gene trimming of TCR beta chains was found in a later genetic analysis and replicated in an independent cohort. A later analysis found that HLA-associated TCR beta chains were more clonally expanded and had lower generation probabilities than equally common non-associated chains. A cluster of highly shared sequence variants was judged likely to represent a technical artifact of the sequencing pipeline. Broadly in line with IMGT annotations, most TCR beta V segments showed up in productive rearrangements about 87% or about 30% of the time in an earlier analysis of 587 of the donors. The classifier was reported to diagnose cytomegalovirus status with high specificity and sensitivity in both the original cohort and the validation cohort. The cohort was sequenced for TCR beta chains only, and without alpha or paired-chain data the features that could be detected were limited. The 87-base-pair reads could not distinguish some IMGT-functional V segments, including TRBV6-2 and TRBV6-3, so those segments were excluded. The authors suggested that the approach could potentially be extended to other disease states and immunological phenotypes. When HLA alleles, especially DR and DQ, strongly co-occurred, attributing TCR associations to individual alleles was difficult. While some public TCRs were present in many individuals, most TCR sequences turned up only very rarely across donors. In a later analysis, most CMV-associated TCR beta chains were found to appear HLA-restricted, with HLA associations seemingly driven largely by CMV exposure. Because counts were too low, some 17 rarely observed V segments, including chromosome 9 orphons, were excluded from the earlier analysis of 587 of the donors.

Library method: the immunoSEQ multiplex PCR assay. The multiplex PCR relied on a mix of 60 forward primers for TCR Vbeta segments and 13 reverse primers for TCR Jbeta segments. Amplification of the CDR3 region of rearranged TCR beta genes was performed with a multiplex PCR assay on genomic DNA. On the Illumina HiSeq System, the amplified TCR beta libraries were sequenced as 87-base-pair reads. In the original analysis: A later analysis counted some 74 million unique TCR beta chains across the 640 or so repertoires, and about 10 million of these chains were shared by at least two donors. Raw reads were error-corrected and collapsed into unique sequences with a nearest-neighbor algorithm that merged closely related sequences to remove PCR and sequencing errors. CDR3 sequences were aligned to IMGT reference sequences to assign V, D and J gene segments. For a sequence to be retained, a match of at least six nucleotides to both a V gene segment and a J gene segment was required. A rearrangement counted as productive if the CDR3 had no stop codons and remained in frame with V and J, and every other rearrangement counted as non-productive. Following IMGT convention, CDR3 was defined as the stretch from the second conserved V-encoded cysteine to the conserved J-encoded phenylalanine. The earlier analysis of fewer than 750 of the donors excluded sequences that lacked an unambiguous match to a single V gene segment. An earlier analysis of 587 of the donors called V segments functional above 56.7% productive rearrangements and segregating when the between-donor standard deviation exceeded 5%. To diagnose cytomegalovirus status from the catalog of TCR beta chain sequences, a statistical classification framework was built. A later analysis assigned V and J genes by comparing TCR nucleotide sequences with IMGT/GENE-DB human TR gene sequences. In a later analysis, CDR3 sequences and most-parsimonious VDJ recombination scenarios were assigned using the TCRdist pipeline. In a later analysis, each TCR beta chain was defined by its CDR3 amino acid sequence together with its V-gene family, and reads without a unique V-gene family were excluded. As a way to deal with suspected cross-contamination and a sequencing artifact, a later analysis dropped 450 to 600 nucleotide sequences that were highly shared and had low generation probability. A later analysis calculated a clonal expansion index for each public chain from normalized within-repertoire ranks of inferred template counts. In a later analysis, generation probabilities were computed with a VDJ recombination model fitted to out-of-frame rearrangements, and the resulting probabilities were checked against IGoR. Hypergeometric tests were used in a later analysis to score TCR-TCR, TCR-HLA and TCR-CMV co-occurrence, with a repertoire-size bias correction applied to the TCR pairs. A later analysis estimated false discovery rates by permuting HLA or CMV assignments 20 times. In a later analysis, co-occurring TCRs were grouped using DBSCAN, with TCRdist sequence similarity added in when clustering inside HLA-allele-positive subsets. Repertoires with fewer than 30,000 or more than 120,000 public chains were left out of co-occurrence clustering, as were several repertoires with anomalous nucleotide sharing. Held by TCRdb, this immuneACCESS table contains in-frame sequences only and omits some clones. Under half of the omission traces to an unresolved V gene where checked; the cause of the rest is unknown. That table supplies the V and J calls and clone size; D and trimming were determined from the DNA. Within this sample are 55,000 to 70,000 clones, with about 70% of them counted one time only. 19% of the sample rests with the top ten.

V loses 5 bases of germline sequence and J loses 9 bases, and the interval between the two ends is 11 bases. Taken from cysteine to phenylalanine, the CDR3 has 12 residues. The only DNA kept is the CDR3, 36 bases in frame from the first base. CDR1 and CDR2 were assigned from the germline V gene (reference sequence) as SEHNR and FQNEAQ. The cohort consisted of 600 or so healthy bone marrow donors. Cohort members were all nominally healthy when sampled, although unrecorded immune exposures were likely present. The donor tested CMV seropositive and was one of the 289 seropositive cohort members. Every donor gave a peripheral blood sample, and the peripheral blood mononuclear cells from that sample were used for TCR beta sequencing. The Qiagen DNeasy Blood Extraction Kit was used to extract genomic DNA from the blood cell samples. Points on this clone: Its antigen remains undetermined. No clone much larger than this one lies a single base away; base qualities are absent. Other DNA sequences in this sample translate to the same CDR3.

The clonotype originates from a woman in her fifties or sixties in good health and CMV-seropositive. The sequence joins TRBV7-9 to TRBJ2-1; a tentative D match to TRBD1 spans 5 bases. Sequencing input: PBMCs. The nucleotide sequence reads as follows: TGTGCCAGCAGCCCCCAGGGTGGTGAGCAGTTCTTC. This encodes CASSPQGGEQFF. The CDR3 plus the reference TRBV7-9 and TRBJ2-1 genes for the other parts give the full variable domain: DTGVSQNPRHKITKRGQNVTFRCDPISEHNRLYWYRQTLGQGPEFLTYFQNEAQLEKSRLLSDRFSAERPKGSFSTLEIQRTEQGDSAMYLCASSPQGGEQFFGPGTRLTVL.